What follows describes a single TCR beta chain. This sample was taken from a study of T cell repertoires in cytomegalovirus infection. Study details: An indication of both CMV infection and matching HLA type came from public TCR beta signatures.

A single record per CDR3 protein comes from TCRdb applying MiXCR to the reads. The data contain roughly 720,000 distinct CDR3 sequences, 35% of them seen just once; the ten biggest clones take up 2.5% to 3.5%. With 2 bases clipped from V and 4 bases from J, the junction kept 3 bases outside the gene matches. Germline lookup yields CDR1 SGHRS and CDR2 YFSETQ. The CDR3 contains 15 residues. The sequencing input was PBMCs. The chain carries TRBV5-1 and TRBJ2-6, with 7 bases fitting TRBD1. This TCR was recovered from a human donor in good health (CMV status not recorded). Some clones in this sample may be carry-over from other donors' samples. CDR3 coding DNA: TGCGCCAGCAGCTTTTCCAGGGGGGGGGCCAACGTCCTGACTTTC. Residues: CASSFSRGGANVLTF.